The 14 T cell receptor beta chains below all came from one sample that was sequenced in a study of CD8+ T cells in alopecia areata. A sort of pooled cutaneous lymph node cells used CD4, CD8alpha, NKG2D, NKG2ACE and other stains. It was cDNA, reverse transcribed from extracted RNA, that served as the sequencing template. Sequenced by immunoSEQ multiplex PCR; TCRdb stores in-frame clones only, minus some. The record shows around 18,000 clones for this sample, with no singletons present. The material sequenced was CD8+ T cells sorted from a lymph node. These receptors were taken from a C3H/HeJ mouse with alopecia areata. MHC haplotype: H2-k.

About this clone itself: At residue 11, the TCRdb amino acid sequence and the translated nucleotide sequence differ, so the protein here is the DNA translation. The genes and germline here are from mouse. The read ends 3 residues shy of where the CDR3 ends; the end is completed using the germline J gene. The chain recombines TRBV17 with TRBJ1-3, with 8 bases identical to TRBD1. Germline V gene data show CDR1 as MNHDT and CDR2 as YYDKIL. V was clipped by 7 bases and J by 2 bases; unmatched bases: 4. The CDR3 spans 14 residues. The part of the CDR3 DNA that was read is TGTGCTAGCACCCAGGGGGCCCCTGGAAATACG. The encoded protein is CASTQGAPGNT. The full CDR3 is CASTQGAPGNTLYF.

Details on this clone: The gene names here belong to mouse. The CDR3 bases that were read are TGTGCCTGGAGTCTGAAGACTGGGGGTTAT. Amino acid sequence: CAWSLKTGGY. The CDR3, in full, reads CAWSLKTGGYEQYF. V and J are TRBV31 and TRBJ2-7, with TRBD2 identical over 9 bases. Sequencing ends 4 residues short of the CDR3 end; the germline J gene provides the rest. The CDR3 totals 14 residues. The germline CDR1 and CDR2 sequences are GKSSPN and SITVG. The variable domain in full, with the rest retrieved from reference TRBV31 and TRBJ2-7, is AQTIHQWPVAEIKAVGSPLSLGCTIKGKSSPNLYWYWQATGGTLQQLFYSITVGQVESVVQLNLSASRPKDDQFILSTEKLLLSHSGFYLCAWSLKTGGYEQYFGPGTRLTVL.

This clone has more than one count but fewer than ten. The listed genes are named as in mouse. The observed sequence ends 4 residues before the CDR3 terminus, with the missing tail filled in from the germline J gene. The gene calls are TRBV19 and TRBJ2-5; D call uncertain. The CDR3 spans 12 residues. The germline CDR1 and CDR2 sequences are FNHDT and SITEND (reference sequence). The CDR3 loop is CASSIVKDTQYF. The CDR3 DNA, read in part, is TGTGCCAGCAGTATAGTCAAAGAC.

With regard to this clone: Gene names refer to mouse genes. The sequence runs out 4 residues before the end of the CDR3; the remainder is reconstructed from the germline J gene. The V gene is TRBV13-2, the J gene TRBJ1-1; 7 nucleotides align to TRBD1. The CDR3 sequence is 12 residues long. Germline V gene sequence: CDR1 NNHNN, CDR2 SYGAGS (reference sequence). CDR3 bases read: TGTGCCAGCGGTGATGGGGACAGA. Protein: CASGDGDR. In full, the CDR3 is CASGDGDREVFF.

Comment on this clone: Gene names follow the mouse nomenclature. The CDR3: CASTSGTGSYEQYF. The CDR3 bases that were read are TGTGCCAGCACCTCCGGGACAGGCTCCTAT. This chain connects TRBV19 to TRBJ2-7; 8 bases align to TRBD1. The CDR3 end lies 4 residues beyond the end of the read and is filled in from the germline J gene. The germline V gene has CDR1 FNHDT and CDR2 SITEND (reference sequence). The CDR3 is made up of 14 amino acids. J was trimmed by 0 bases and V by 6 bases; bases with no gene match: 5.

This clone was seen more than once but under ten times. Mouse gene names and germline throughout. The read ends 4 residues shy of where the CDR3 ends; the end is completed using the germline J gene. The chain joins TRBV26 to TRBJ1-2; possibly TRBD1 for D (5 bases). Germline V gene sequence: CDR1 KGHPV, CDR2 FQNQEV (reference sequence). Trimming left V 6 bases short and J 0 bases short, with 11 bases between. The CDR3 length is 14 residues. This CDR3 reads CASSYDRANSDYTF. The DNA read from the CDR3 is TGTGCCAGCAGCTACGACAGAGCAAACTCC.

This clone was found many times. Germline and genes: mouse. The DNA ends 4 residues before the CDR3 does, and the rest of the CDR3 is filled in from the germline J gene. The rearrangement links TRBV19 to TRBJ2-5, with D unresolved. The CDR3 is 12 residues long. CDR1 and CDR2 from the germline V gene are FNHDT and SITEND (reference sequence). CDR3 DNA, as far as it was read: TGTGCCAGCAGTATGGTTCGGGAC. Protein sequence: CASSMVRD. The entire CDR3 is CASSMVRDTQYF.

Concerning this clone: The gene symbols are mouse symbols. The read stops 4 residues short of the end of the CDR3; the missing end is completed from the germline J gene. The genes are TRBV13-3 and TRBJ1-4, with D possibly matching TRBD1 (5 bases). From germline, CDR1 is NNHDY and CDR2 SYVADS. The CDR3 spans 15 residues. V dropped 2 bases and J dropped 1 base, with 9 bases sitting between them. The part of the CDR3 DNA that was read is TGTGCCAGCAGTGACCAGACAGATTCCAACGAA. Its translation: CASSDQTDSNE. The whole CDR3 sequence is CASSDQTDSNERLFF.

About this clone itself: Mouse gene names apply. The read ends 4 residues early relative to the CDR3; the germline J gene fills the gap. V usage is TRBV17 and J usage is TRBJ2-4, with 13 bases identical to TRBD2. Germline V CDR1 and CDR2: MNHDT, YYDKIL. The length of the CDR3 is 16 residues. CDR3 DNA (partial): TGTGCTAGCAGTAGCGGACTGGGGGGGCGCGTGAAC. It specifies CASSSGLGGRVN. The complete CDR3 reads CASSSGLGGRVNTLYF.

Comments on this clone: The genes are named according to mouse. The sequence runs out 4 residues before the end of the CDR3; the remainder is reconstructed from the germline J gene. The genes are TRBV1 and TRBJ2-7, with 9 positions matching TRBD1. Germline V gene lookup returns CDR1 NSQYPW and CDR2 LRSPGD (reference sequence). The length of the CDR3 is 14 residues. The CDR3 sequence is CTCSAGTGEYEQYF. The DNA read from the CDR3 is TGCACCTGCAGTGCAGGGACAGGGGAGTAT.

This clone was detected ten times or more. Gene names and germline match the mouse. The CDR3 end is not reached by the read, which stops 4 residues before it; the germline J gene fills it in. The chain recombines TRBV5 with TRBJ2-5, with 12 bases fitting TRBD2. This CDR3 region has 16 residues. Germline V gene lookup returns CDR1 LGHNA and CDR2 YNLKQL (reference sequence). The J segment lost 3 bases and the V segment lost 1 base, leaving 2 bases of the junction unmatched. Partial CDR3 DNA: TGTGCCAGCAGCCAAGGGGACTGGGGGGCACAAGAC. It is translated as CASSQGDWGAQD. The whole CDR3 region reads CASSQGDWGAQDTQYF.

This clone was observed many times. Gene names and germline refer to mouse. The read finishes 4 residues shy of the CDR3 end, and the germline J gene is used to complete it. V is TRBV13-2 and J is TRBJ2-7; 11 positions match TRBD2. Germline V gives CDR1 NNHNN, CDR2 SYGAGS (reference sequence). The V and J ends lost 0 bases and 3 bases, in that order; junction bases with no gene match: 5. The CDR3 has 16 residues. CDR3 amino acids: CASGDAQGLGVYEQYF. The CDR3 bases that were read are TGTGCCAGCGGTGATGCCCAGGGACTGGGGGTCTAT.

This clone was counted a few times. These gene names are mouse names. The CDR3 extends 4 residues past the end of the read, so its final part is completed from the germline J gene. The gene calls are TRBV19 and TRBJ1-4; D is possibly TRBD1 (6 bases). CDR3 size: 14 residues. Trimming cost V 2 bases and J 4 bases, with 9 bases left between them. Germline V gene lookup returns CDR1 FNHDT and CDR2 SITEND (reference sequence). The CDR3 bases that were read are TGTGCCAGCAGTATGACAGGAATCAACGAA. Translation: CASSMTGINE. The whole CDR3 sequence is CASSMTGINERLFF.

Details on this clone: Gene and germline names: mouse. The sequenced CDR3 bases are TGTGCCAGCGGTGATGCGAGGGGGGGGCAAGAC. Residues: CASGDARGGQD. The whole CDR3 sequence reads CASGDARGGQDTQYF. V is TRBV13-2 and J is TRBJ2-5; a weak D match, TRBD2 (7 bases). The DNA ends 4 residues before the CDR3 does, and the rest of the CDR3 is filled in from the germline J gene. The V gene's germline CDR1 is NNHNN and CDR2 SYGAGS (reference sequence). V lost 0 bases and J lost 3, with 11 bases in between. The length of the CDR3 is 15 residues.